These T cell receptor beta chains were read from a single sample in a study of T cell changes during pregnancy in multiple sclerosis. Sequenced by immunoSEQ multiplex PCR; TCRdb stores in-frame clones only, minus some. This sample has tens of thousands of clones; over 90% occur once, and the top ten carry under 2.5%. The sample here was peripheral blood, taken in the third trimester of pregnancy. The source is a female donor with multiple sclerosis, enrolled in a pregnancy study. Each CDR3 is given with its conserved first and last residue. Fields, in order: CDR3 protein, J gene, clone size, V gene. Expanded clones get a size class; other rows say once, few or many, or leave the size out.

CDR3: CASSQTTGGTDTQYF; J: TRBJ2-3; size: .; V: TRBV28
CDR3: CATSRGQGNTIYF; J: TRBJ1-3; size: .; V: TRBV15
CDR3: CASSQDRGFNQPQHF; J: TRBJ1-5; size: .; V: TRBV4-1
CDR3: CASKKGTALNTEAFF; J: TRBJ1-1; size: .; V: TRBV28
CDR3: CASRPEGRGGSQETQYF; J: TRBJ2-5; size: .; V: TRBV25-1
CDR3: CASSERDEEGNQPQHF; J: TRBJ1-5; size: .; V: TRBV25-1
CDR3: CASSPNLLGTSGNEQFF; J: TRBJ2-1; size: once; V: TRBV7-9
CDR3: CASSNGNTEAFF; J: TRBJ1-1; size: .; V: TRBV21-1
CDR3: CASSQDGGAGANVLTF; J: TRBJ2-6; size: .; V: TRBV4-3
CDR3: CASSSLPSSGSSFNEQFF; J: TRBJ2-1; size: .; V: TRBV7-2
CDR3: CASVPGTGTPNPYEQYF; J: TRBJ2-7; size: .; V: TRBV28
CDR3: CASSESTGQGASVQYF; J: TRBJ2-7; size: once; V: TRBV10-2
CDR3: CASSLGQGRVADTQYF; J: TRBJ2-3; size: .; V: TRBV7-9
CDR3: CASSPDTDTQYF; J: TRBJ2-3; size: .; V: TRBV7-6
CDR3: CASSQSGTEYYGYTF; J: TRBJ1-2; size: .; V: TRBV4-1
CDR3: CASSQLWAGLGSDTQYF; J: TRBJ2-3; size: .; V: TRBV4-3
CDR3: CASSVTVATNEKLFF; J: TRBJ1-4; size: .; V: TRBV9
CDR3: CASSQNPGTSSVEQYF; J: TRBJ2-7; size: .; V: TRBV18